This T cell receptor (beta chain) derives from a study of cytomegalovirus exposure and HLA in healthy donors. Study as a whole: Tens of millions of unique TCRs from HLA-typed donors were held in an early release of data. Study outcomes and limitations: Associated with HLA alleles at 0.05 false discovery rate in a later analysis were over 15,000 TCR beta sequences. It was only CMV serostatus that was available as immune exposure information.

Amplification used 60 Vbeta primers and 13 Jbeta primers. Sequenced by immunoSEQ multiplex PCR; TCRdb stores in-frame clones only, minus some. The table includes under 200,000 clones, about 80% detected once. The CDR3 has 14 residues. To note about this clone: Its specificity is unknown.

While unrecorded immune exposures were likely, the donors were nominally healthy when sampled. This clonotype was obtained from a woman between 45 and 65 years old in good health and CMV-seronegative. The chain carries TRBV21-1 and TRBJ2-6; the table calls TRBD1, which could not be checked here. TRBV21-1 has pseudogene status. The sample comprised PBMCs. The chain's CDR3 is CARFCSSGANVLTF. In DNA, the CDR3 is TGTGCCAGGTTCTGCAGCTCTGGGGCCAACGTCCTGACTTTC.